Listed below are T cell receptor beta chains from one sample, sequenced in a study of control samples from healthy donors and cancer patients. Clones were sequenced by immunoSEQ multiplex PCR, and TCRdb holds only the in-frame ones, with some missing. The sample has approximately 80,000 clones, about 88% seen once. The sample taken for sequencing was blood. The source is a woman aged 50 to 60 in good health. Each CDR3 is given with its conserved first and last residue. The D gene is left open where the match is weak. Expanded clones get a size class; other rows say once, few or many, or leave the size out.

TRBJ1-1	TRBV6-6	NA	NA	TGTGCCAGCAGTTATCAGGGAAGGGGGTCTGAAGCTTTCTTT	CASSYQGRGSEAFF
TRBJ2-2	TRBV25-1	NA	NA	TGTGCCAGCAGTGAATTCGGGACTCAGGGATTCGCCGGGGAGCTGTTTTTT	CASSEFGTQGFAGELFF
TRBJ1-2	TRBV15	few	NA	TGTGCCACCAGCATGGACGCTGGCTACACCTTC	CATSMDAGYTF
TRBJ1-2	TRBV5-1	NA	NA	TGCGCCAGCAGCTTGGAATGGAGTTCGGACTATGGCTACACCTTC	CASSLEWSSDYGYTF
TRBJ1-1	TRBV12-5	NA	NA	TGTGCTAGTGGTTTGAAGGGGAACACTGAAGCTTTCTTT	CASGLKGNTEAFF
TRBJ1-2	TRBV7-9	few	NA	TGTGCCAGCAGCTTAGCCGGTGCCGAATGGGGCTACACCTTC	CASSLAGAEWGYTF
TRBJ2-2	TRBV4-2	NA	TRBD2	TGTGCCAGCAGCCAAGATGTATGGGTGGGCGGGGGGAACACCGGGGAGCTGTTTTTT	CASSQDVWVGGGNTGELFF
TRBJ1-1	TRBV9	NA	NA	TGTGCCAGCAGCGTAGCATTCGGGACTGAAGCTTTCTTT	CASSVAFGTEAFF
TRBJ2-3	TRBV29-1	NA	NA	TGCAGCGTTGTCAGAGGCAATACAGATACGCAGTATTTT	CSVVRGNTDTQYF
TRBJ1-5	TRBV9	NA	NA	TGTGCCAGCAGCGGGGGTGCGGGCAATCAGCCCCAGCATTTT	CASSGGAGNQPQHF
TRBJ2-5	TRBV7-9	NA	NA	TGTGCCAGCATTAATCCGAACCAAGAGACCCAGTACTTC	CASINPNQETQYF
TRBJ2-7	TRBV21-1	NA	NA	TGTGCCAAATTTGCCGGGCCCGGAGGTCGAGTCGAGCAGTACTTC	CAKFAGPGGRVEQYF
TRBJ1-1	TRBV7-6	NA	TRBD1	TGTGCCAGCAGCTTGCCAGGGGGCTTGAACACTGAAGCTTTCTTT	CASSLPGGLNTEAFF
TRBJ2-7	TRBV5-1	NA	TRBD1	TGCGCCAGCAGCAAGGATACCGGGACAGGGTACCACTTC	CASSKDTGTGYHF
TRBJ1-2	TRBV30	NA	NA	TGTGCCTGGAGTACACCAGGAAGTGGTTATTTTGGCTACACCTTC	CAWSTPGSGYFGYTF
TRBJ2-7	TRBV9	NA	TRBD1	TGTGCCAGCAGCGTAGCACAGGGGTTCGAGCAGTACTTC	CASSVAQGFEQYF
TRBJ1-5	TRBV19	NA	TRBD1	TGTGCCAGTGGCGGGGACAGGGGAGGCCAGCCCCAGCATTTT	CASGGDRGGQPQHF
TRBJ1-3	TRBV5-1	NA	TRBD1	TGCGCCAGCAGCTCGACCCGGGACAGCTCTGGAAACACCATATATTTT	CASSSTRDSSGNTIYF
TRBJ2-1	TRBV11-3	NA	NA	TGTGCCAGCAGCTTAGACGGGGGCAACAATGAGCAGTTCTTC	CASSLDGGNNEQFF
TRBJ1-6	TRBV4-2	NA	NA	TGTGCCAGCAGCCAAGAAGGAGGGAGGAATTCACCCCTCCACTTT	CASSQEGGRNSPLHF
TRBJ2-3	TRBV30	NA	NA	TGTGCCTGGAAACACAGACTCGTCACAGATACGCAGTATTTT	CAWKHRLVTDTQYF
TRBJ2-1	TRBV3-1/TRBV3-2	NA	NA	TGTGCCAGCAGCCAAGACAATGAGCAGTTCTTC	CASSQDNEQFF
TRBJ2-7	TRBV9	NA	TRBD1	TGTGCCAGCAGCCCAATGGGGACAGGAGCCTACGAGCAGTACTTC	CASSPMGTGAYEQYF
TRBJ1-2	TRBV18	NA	NA	TGTGCCAGCTCATTTGGGGATTTTAACTATGGCTACACCTTC	CASSFGDFNYGYTF
TRBJ1-4	TRBV9	NA	TRBD1	TGTGCCAGCAGCCCCCGACAGGGGGTAGGAGAAAAACTGTTTTTT	CASSPRQGVGEKLFF
TRBJ1-2	TRBV4-1	NA	TRBD1	TGCGCCAGCAGCCAAGGCGCGCAGGGGGAGGGCTACACCTTC	CASSQGAQGEGYTF
TRBJ2-3	TRBV6-6	NA	TRBD2	TGTGCCAGCAACGCGGGAGGAGATACGCAGTATTTT	CASNAGGDTQYF
TRBJ1-4	TRBV28	NA	TRBD1	TGTGCCAGCAGATCAGGGGGCCGGGGTGAAAAACTGTTTTTT	CASRSGGRGEKLFF
TRBJ1-2	TRBV10-2	NA	TRBD1	TGCGCCAGCAGGGGGGAGCAGGGGGCCTATGGCTACACCTTC	CASRGEQGAYGYTF
TRBJ2-1	TRBV7-2	NA	TRBD2	TGTGCCAGCAGCAGGCCGGGACTAGACAATGAGCAGTTCTTC	CASSRPGLDNEQFF
TRBJ1-3	TRBV13	NA	NA	TGTGCCAGCAGCTTAGGCGGGGGTTATGGCTCTGGAAACACCATATATTTT	CASSLGGGYGSGNTIYF
TRBJ1-4	TRBV19	NA	TRBD1	TGTGCCAGTAGTCCGGGACAGCTTCCCGAAAAACTGTTTTTT	CASSPGQLPEKLFF
TRBJ1-4	TRBV25-1	few	TRBD1	TGTGCCAGCAGTGGCCACCAGGGGGTTAAAAACGAAAAACTGTTTTTT	CASSGHQGVKNEKLFF
TRBJ2-7	TRBV6-5	NA	NA	TGTGCCAGCAGGGCAGCAGCTAAGCAGTACTTC	CASRAAAKQYF
TRBJ1-1	TRBV5-3	NA	NA	TGTGCCAGAAGAGGTGAAGCTTTCTTT	CARRGEAFF
TRBJ2-3	TRBV2	NA	NA	TGTGCCAGAAGGCGGGGGGTGGGCAGGGGGGTAGAAGATACGCAGTATTTT	CARRRGVGRGVEDTQYF
TRBJ1-1	TRBV2	NA	TRBD1	TGTGCCAGTCAGAACGACAGGGTGGGCACTGAAGCTTTCTTT	CASQNDRVGTEAFF
TRBJ1-2	TRBV5-4	NA	NA	TGTGCCAGCAGCAATCCCGGAGGGTATGGCTACACCTTC	CASSNPGGYGYTF
TRBJ1-4	TRBV18	once	NA	TGTGCCAGCTCACGGGACCTTGGGGAAAAACTGTTTTTT	CASSRDLGEKLFF
TRBJ2-7	TRBV7-2	few	TRBD1	TGTGCCAGCAGGCAACAGGGGGCTTACGAGCAGTACTTC	CASRQQGAYEQYF
TRBJ2-3	TRBV27	NA	NA	TGTGCCAGCAGTTTATTGACTAGCACAGATACGCAGTATTTT	CASSLLTSTDTQYF
TRBJ1-1	TRBV25-1	NA	NA	TGTGCCAGCACCCGGAACACTGAAGCTTTCTTT	CASTRNTEAFF
TRBJ1-1	TRBV7-9	NA	NA	TGTGCCAGCAGCTCCGACGTCGACAGGACTGAAGCTTTCTTT	CASSSDVDRTEAFF
TRBJ2-1	TRBV5-1	NA	TRBD1	TGCGCCAGCAGCTTGACAGGGGGATCCGGCAATGAGCAGTTCTTC	CASSLTGGSGNEQFF
TRBJ2-7	TRBV6-5	NA	TRBD1	TGTGCCAGCAGTCCTCTCATTGGACAGGGGAACGAGCAGTACTTC	CASSPLIGQGNEQYF
TRBJ1-5	TRBV15	once	NA	TGTGCCACCAGCAGGGAGCTCCAGCCCCAGCATTTT	CATSRELQPQHF
TRBJ2-3	TRBV5-1	NA	TRBD1	TGCGCCAGCAGCTTGGGACAGGGGGGAGATACGCAGTATTTT	CASSLGQGGDTQYF